This record covers a single T cell receptor (beta chain). Its antigen is as yet unknown. The data originate from a study of cytomegalovirus exposure and HLA in healthy donors. Study-wide points: In vitro experiments confirmed that three CMV-associated chains were specific for CMV antigens. The classifier reportedly diagnosed cytomegalovirus status with high sensitivity and specificity. The TCR clusters that emerged in the first cohort tended, a later analysis found, to co-occur in the 120 or so validation repertoires.

With 4 bases clipped from V and 8 bases from J, the junction kept 8 bases outside the gene matches. CDR1 and CDR2 from the germline V gene are SGHDT and YYEEEE. This CDR3 region has 15 residues. Here immunoSEQ multiplex PCR was the method, and the copy in TCRdb shows in-frame clones only, minus some. This table has 200,000 to 250,000 clones, roughly 84% appearing once. The approximately 120-subject validation cohort, separate from the approximately 670-subject first cohort, included the donors. The chain is built from TRBV5-6 and TRBJ2-1, with TRBD2 matching over 11 bases. The TCR comes from a woman younger than 35 in good health and CMV-seropositive. Sequencing used PBMCs. The CDR3 region is CASSGLAGGPDEQFF. In DNA form, the CDR3 reads TGTGCCAGCAGCGGATTAGCGGGAGGGCCCGATGAGCAGTTCTTC.